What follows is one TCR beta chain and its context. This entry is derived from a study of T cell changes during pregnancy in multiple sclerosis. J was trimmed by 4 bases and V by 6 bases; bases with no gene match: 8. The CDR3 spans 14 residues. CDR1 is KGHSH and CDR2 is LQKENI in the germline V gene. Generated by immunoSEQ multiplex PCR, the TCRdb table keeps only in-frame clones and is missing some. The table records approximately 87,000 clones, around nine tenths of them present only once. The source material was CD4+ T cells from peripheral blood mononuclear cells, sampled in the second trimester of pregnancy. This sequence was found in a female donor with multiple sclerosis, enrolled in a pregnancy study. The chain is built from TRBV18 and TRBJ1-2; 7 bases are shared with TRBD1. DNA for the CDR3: TGTGCCAGCTCGCGACAGGGCACGGGCTATGGCTACACCTTC. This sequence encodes CASSRQGTGYGYTF.